This TCR beta chain was found in a study of T cells in localized non-small cell lung cancer. V shed 6 bases, J shed 5 bases, and the junction held 5 bases outside the gene matches. CDR3 size: 15 residues. CDR1 is SGHNT, CDR2 YENEEA, per germline. Sequencing was performed with immunoSEQ multiplex PCR; in TCRdb, only in-frame clones are kept and a portion is missing. The table records 1,100 or so clones, over 15% of them present only once. The sequence came from a female donor older than 55 with stage I squamous cell lung carcinoma. This sample comprised lung tumor tissue, obtained before any cancer treatment. This chain joins TRBV11-3 and TRBJ2-7; 15 nucleotides line up with TRBD2. The CDR3 nucleotides are TGTGCCAGCAGTGGACTAGCGGGAGGGAGGCACGAGCAGTACTTC. Translation gives CASSGLAGGRHEQYF.